The 32 T cell receptor beta chains presented below share a single source sample, sequenced in a study of CD8+ T cells in alopecia areata. In each case, RNA was isolated and then reverse transcribed into cDNA as the sequencing template. Produced via immunoSEQ multiplex PCR; TCRdb's table is partial and in-frame only. This sample yields roughly 170,000 clones, of which 50% to 60% are seen a single time; roughly 14% belongs to the top ten. Sample: CD4+ T cells sorted from blood, taken at week 0. The source is a human donor with alopecia areata.

This clone occurred a few times. V usage is TRBV2 and J usage is TRBJ2-2; D might be TRBD1 (5 bases). Germline values: CDR1 SNHLY, CDR2 FYNNEI. Trimming shortened V by 2 bases and J by 1 base, and 5 bases separated the two germline ends. The CDR3 extends over 14 amino acids. The CDR3 here is CASSETGNTGELFF. CDR3 bases: TGTGCCAGCAGTGAAACAGGGAACACCGGGGAGCTGTTTTTT.

The V gene is TRBV29-1, the J gene TRBJ2-7, with 12 bases lining up with TRBD1. This CDR3 comprises 14 residues. V lost 6 bases, J lost 5 bases, and 8 bases stayed unmatched. CDR1 and CDR2 from the germline V gene are SQVTM and ANQGSEA. Written as DNA, the CDR3 is TGCAGCGTGCACGGGGACAGGGGGCGCGACGAGCAGTACTTC. Its translation: CSVHGDRGRDEQYF.

V and J are TRBV30 and TRBJ2-1, with 11 positions matching TRBD2. The germline V gene has CDR1 GTSNPN and CDR2 SVGIG (reference sequence). J gave up 9 bases and V 2 bases, and 9 bases lay outside the gene matches. The CDR3 consists of 15 residues. The CDR3 DNA reads as TGTGCCTGGAGTAAAACTAGCGGGGGTTTGGGTGAGCAGTTCTTC. Translating it yields CAWSKTSGGLGEQFF.

The rearrangement uses TRBV27 and TRBJ2-3; 9 positions match TRBD2. The CDR3 runs to 15 residues. CDR1 is MNHEY, CDR2 SMNVEV, per germline (reference sequence). Unmatched junction bases numbered 2, after V lost 3 bases and J lost 1 base. The CDR3, as DNA: TGTGCCAGCAGTTTCAGGACTAGCGGCACAGATACGCAGTATTTT. This sequence encodes CASSFRTSGTDTQYF.

The gene calls are TRBV13 and TRBJ2-5; no reliable D call. V was pared by 5 bases and J by 1 base, with 14 bases between. CDR1 and CDR2 (germline): PRHDT, FYEKMQ (reference sequence). CDR3 length equals 15 residues. CDR3 coding DNA: TGTGCCAGCAGCCTGTCCACTCCGGGCCAAGAGACCCAGTACTTC. This encodes CASSLSTPGQETQYF.

The chain employs TRBV19 and TRBJ1-4; D is possibly TRBD1 (5 bases). CDR3 length: 15 amino acids. Trimming removed 3 bases from V and 8 bases from J, with 16 bases in between. Germline CDR1 is LNHDA and CDR2 is SQIVND (reference sequence). CDR3 loop: CASSILTASLEKLFF. The DNA of the CDR3 is TGTGCCAGTAGTATCCTGACAGCGTCCCTGGAAAAACTGTTTTTT.

This clone was recorded once. The CDR3 bases are TGTGCCAGCAGTGCGTCCGGGACGGCGAACACTGAAGCTTTCTTT. Encoded protein: CASSASGTANTEAFF. V usage is TRBV27 and J usage is TRBJ1-1; maybe TRBD1 (5 bases). The length of the CDR3 is 15 residues. V dropped 5 bases and J dropped 1 base, with 14 bases sitting between them. CDR1 is MNHEY and CDR2 is SMNVEV in the germline V gene (reference sequence).

The J gene is TRBJ2-5, the V gene TRBV10-2; D is uncertain. Gene TRBJ2-7 matches the end of the DNA better, so the J call may be wrong. The CDR3 covers 16 residues. CDR1 is WSHSY, CDR2 SAAADI, per germline. The CDR3 reads CASSESGEQSSYEQYF. The CDR3 DNA sequence: TGCGCCAGCAGTGAGAGTGGAGAGCAAAGCTCCTACGAGCAGTACTTC.

This clone was seen only once. The rearrangement uses TRBV6-5 and TRBJ1-1; tentatively, D is TRBD1 (5 bases). Germline lookup yields CDR1 MNHEY and CDR2 SVGAGI. Between the trimmed V and J ends, which lost 6 bases and 9 bases, there was a span of 20 bases. This CDR3 has 14 amino acids. CDR3 in DNA: TGTGCCAGCAGCACACCCAACCCCCCGGGGCAAGCTTTCTTT. Encoded protein: CASSTPNPPGQAFF.

V usage is TRBV11-2 and J usage is TRBJ2-4; D not certain. This CDR3 contains 14 residues. Looked up from germline, CDR1 is SGHAT and CDR2 is FQNNGV. V was clipped by 5 bases and J by 0 bases, with 8 bases between them. CDR3 DNA sequence: TGTGCCAGCAGCCCTGACCTAGCCAAAAACATTCAGTACTTC. Translation: CASSPDLAKNIQYF.

This rearrangement joins TRBV29-1 to TRBJ2-1; 7 bases are shared with TRBD1. V lost 7 bases, J lost 8 bases, and 17 bases stayed unmatched. The CDR3 extends over 15 amino acids. Per the germline V gene, CDR1 is SQVTM and CDR2 is ANQGSEA. The CDR3 loop is CSGGDSSIKVHEQFF. The CDR3, as DNA: TGCAGCGGAGGGGACAGTAGTATTAAAGTCCATGAGCAGTTCTTC.

The chain couples TRBV7-6 to TRBJ1-2; 8 bases are shared with TRBD1. Germline CDR1 reads SGHVS; CDR2 reads FNYEAQ. With 5 bases clipped from V and 8 bases from J, the junction kept 10 bases outside the gene matches. The CDR3 length is 14 residues. CDR3 region: CASSKADRVGGYTF. The CDR3, as DNA: TGTGCCAGCAGCAAAGCGGACAGGGTCGGGGGCTACACCTTC.

The chain carries TRBV30 and TRBJ2-2; 7 nucleotides align to TRBD1. The CDR3 is 15 residues long. Germline V lookup: CDR1 GTSNPN, CDR2 SVGIG (reference sequence). V lost 0 bases and J lost 6; bases outside the gene matches: 7. DNA of the CDR3: TGTGCCTGGAGTGTTATGGGACAGAGACCCGGGGAGCTGTTTTTT. Protein sequence: CAWSVMGQRPGELFF. Complete variable domain (other parts from reference TRBV30 and TRBJ2-2): SQTIHQWPATLVQPVGSPLSLECTVEGTSNPNLYWYRQAAGRGLQLLFYSVGIGQISSEVPQNLSASRPQDRQFILSSKKLLLSDSGFYLCAWSVMGQRPGELFFGEGSRLTVL.

The chain links TRBV2 to TRBJ1-1; TRBD1 agrees at 7 bases. This CDR3 has 13 residues. The germline CDR1 and CDR2 sequences are SNHLY and FYNNEI. The V gene end was trimmed by 5 bases and the J gene end by 2 bases; junction bases not matched to a gene: 2. CDR3: CASSRDRNTEAFF. The CDR3 DNA follows: TGTGCCAGCAGTAGGGACAGAAACACTGAAGCTTTCTTT.

This clone was picked up many times. J is TRBJ2-2 and V is TRBV15; TRBD1 agrees at 11 bases. From germline, CDR1 is LNHNV and CDR2 YYDKDF (reference sequence). J lost 0 bases, V lost 9 bases, and 12 bases had no gene match. CDR3 length: 18 amino acids. CDR3 residues: CATRGRTGGATNTGELFF. DNA of the CDR3: TGTGCCACGCGAGGCCGGACAGGGGGCGCGACGAACACCGGGGAGCTGTTTTTT. The full variable domain, with the rest looked up from reference TRBV15 and TRBJ2-2, is DAMVIQNPRYQVTQFGKPVTLSCSQTLNHNVMYWYQQKSSQAPKLLFHYYDKDFNNEADTPDNFQSRRPNTSFCFLDIRSPGLGDTAMYLCATRGRTGGATNTGELFFGEGSRLTVL.

This chain connects TRBV20-1 to TRBJ2-1; D ambiguous. Germline-derived CDR1 and CDR2 are DFQATT and SNEGSKA (reference sequence). Trimming cost V 7 bases and J 2 bases, with 3 bases left between them. The CDR3 runs 10 residues. The CDR3 nucleotides are TGCAGTGTTGCCTACAATGAGCAGTTCTTC. Translated, it gives CSVAYNEQFF.

The J gene is TRBJ1-1, the V gene TRBV30; tentatively, D is TRBD1 (5 bases). The germline V gene has CDR1 GTSNPN and CDR2 SVGIG (reference sequence). Trimming shortened V by 0 bases and J by 4 bases, and 9 bases separated the two germline ends. The CDR3 is 13 residues long. CDR3 coding DNA: TGTGCCTGGAGTGTAAGGGGAGCCACTGAAGCTTTCTTT. Translation: CAWSVRGATEAFF.

The chain links TRBV4-1 to TRBJ2-7; D may be TRBD1 (6 bases). Germline loops: CDR1 MGHRA, CDR2 YSYEKL. The V end was cut by 4 bases, the J end by 1 base, with 11 bases between. This CDR3 contains 14 residues. CDR3 bases: TGCGCCAGCAGCCGCTGGGGACAATCCTACGAGCAGTACTTC. Translation: CASSRWGQSYEQYF.

This sequence joins TRBV7-2 and TRBJ2-5; no firm D call. The germline V gene has CDR1 SGHTA and CDR2 FQGNSA. V was cut by 3 bases and J by 1 base, with 6 bases left in between. The CDR3 extends over 13 amino acids. In nucleotides, the CDR3 is TGTGCCAGCAGCTTCGGATCCCAAGAGACCCAGTACTTC. Translation: CASSFGSQETQYF.

The chain has TRBV30 and TRBJ2-7; TRBD2 is a possible D gene (7 bases). The CDR3 has 15 amino acids. V was clipped by 0 bases and J by 3 bases, with 15 bases between them. From germline, CDR1 is GTSNPN and CDR2 SVGIG (reference sequence). For the CDR3, the DNA is TGTGCCTGGAGTGTACCGGGGAGGGGGATCTACGAGCAGTACTTC. Its translation: CAWSVPGRGIYEQYF.

J is TRBJ2-3 and V is TRBV4-1, with 7 bases lining up with TRBD2. J was trimmed by 4 bases and V by 4 bases; bases with no gene match: 5. CDR3 length equals 14 residues. Germline-derived CDR1 and CDR2 are MGHRA and YSYEKL. The CDR3 here is CASSLGGRADTQYF. Here the CDR3 DNA reads TGCGCCAGCAGCCTGGGAGGGAGGGCAGATACGCAGTATTTT.

The chain uses TRBV7-2 and TRBJ2-3; D ambiguous. V was trimmed by 1 base and J by 4 bases, leaving 6 bases between them. The germline CDR1 and CDR2 sequences are SGHTA and FQGNSA. This CDR3 region has 13 residues. The CDR3 region has the DNA TGTGCCAGCAGCTTAGGGGTCGCAGATACGCAGTATTTT. It encodes CASSLGVADTQYF.

J is TRBJ1-2 and V is TRBV7-9; D remains ambiguous. Between the trimmed V and J ends, which lost 5 bases and 4 bases, there was a span of 17 bases. From germline, CDR1 is SEHNR and CDR2 FQNEAQ (reference sequence). The CDR3 contains 15 residues. The CDR3 is CASSPGPTSGYGYTF. The CDR3 nucleotides read TGTGCCAGCAGCCCAGGACCGACCTCTGGCTATGGCTACACCTTC.

The V call is TRBV29-1, the J call TRBJ2-7, with D perhaps TRBD2 (6 bases). The CDR3 consists of 13 residues. The germline V gene has CDR1 SQVTM and CDR2 ANQGSEA. The V gene lost 7 bases and the J gene lost 0 bases, with 13 bases spanning the gap. The CDR3 loop is CSARPTSSYEQYF. CDR3 nucleotide sequence: TGCAGCGCCAGGCCGACTAGCTCCTACGAGCAGTACTTC.

The chain carries TRBV2 and TRBJ1-2; a possible D gene is TRBD1 (5 bases). CDR1 and CDR2 from the germline V gene are SNHLY and FYNNEI. V was trimmed by 7 bases and J by 0 bases, leaving 18 bases between them. There are 16 residues in the CDR3. Here the CDR3 DNA reads TGTGCCAGCAAACTCGACAGTTCCCCAGCTAACTATGGCTACACCTTC. This codes for CASKLDSSPANYGYTF.

The chain is built from TRBV20-1 and TRBJ2-3; D gene ambiguous. The germline V and J ends were trimmed by 6 bases and 10 bases, with 5 bases remaining between them. CDR1 is DFQATT, CDR2 SNEGSKA, per germline (reference sequence). This CDR3 contains 8 residues. The CDR3 loop reads CSAGSQYF. CDR3 nucleotides: TGCAGTGCGGGGTCGCAGTATTTT.

V is TRBV10-3 and J is TRBJ1-5, with a tentative D call TRBD1 (5 bases). Germline CDR1 ENHRY, CDR2 SYGVKD. V was cut by 10 bases and J by 5 bases, with 15 bases left in between. The CDR3 length is 13 residues. The CDR3 spells CASSAVGDQPQHF. CDR3 in DNA: TGTGCCAGCTCGGCAGTGGGGGATCAGCCCCAGCATTTT.

The J gene is TRBJ2-1, the V gene TRBV6-5; no clear D gene. The germline CDR1 and CDR2 sequences are MNHEY and SVGAGI. The ends were cut back, 6 bases at V and 7 bases at J, with 16 bases in the middle. The CDR3 extends over 14 amino acids. CDR3 sequence reads: CASRPGTTRNEQFF. The CDR3 nucleotides read TGTGCCAGCAGACCCGGCACTACCCGTAATGAGCAGTTCTTC.

This clone was observed a handful of times. The chain has TRBV10-3 and TRBJ2-5; 9 nucleotides match TRBD1. The germline V gene encodes CDR1 ENHRY and CDR2 SYGVKD. The V and J ends lost 6 bases and 5 bases, in that order; junction bases with no gene match: 7. CDR3 length: 14 residues. For the CDR3, the DNA is TGTGCCATCAGCCGGGACAGGGTAGGCGAGACCCAGTACTTC. Protein: CAISRDRVGETQYF.

The V and J genes are TRBV15 and TRBJ1-5, with D possibly TRBD1 on 6 matching bases. The V and J ends lost 1 base and 7 bases respectively, with 20 bases between them. CDR1 LNHNV and CDR2 YYDKDF come from the germline V gene (reference sequence). The CDR3 spans 17 residues. CDR3 in amino acids: CATSRVPSSRGQQPQHF. The CDR3 nucleotides are TGTGCCACCAGCAGAGTGCCCTCGAGCCGGGGACAACAGCCCCAGCATTTT. The whole variable domain, remainder taken from reference TRBV15 and TRBJ1-5, is DAMVIQNPRYQVTQFGKPVTLSCSQTLNHNVMYWYQQKSSQAPKLLFHYYDKDFNNEADTPDNFQSRRPNTSFCFLDIRSPGLGDTAMYLCATSRVPSSRGQQPQHFGDGTRLSIL.

This chain connects TRBV6-6 to TRBJ2-7; 8 nucleotides agree with TRBD1. CDR1 and CDR2 from the germline V gene are MNHNY and SVGAGI (reference sequence). The CDR3 spans 13 residues. The V segment lost 7 bases and the J segment 2 bases; nucleotides outside the gene matches: 4. The CDR3 DNA sequence: TGTGCCAGCACCCACAGGGGGACCTACGAGCAGTACTTC. Its protein product is CASTHRGTYEQYF.

This clone was seen only a few times. V and J are TRBV14 and TRBJ1-1; the D is unclear. Germline loops: CDR1 SGHDN, CDR2 FVKESK. The V gene lost 0 bases and the J gene lost 6 bases, with 14 bases spanning the gap. The CDR3 has 15 amino acids. This CDR3 reads CASSQDFVTGAEAFF. CDR3 in DNA: TGTGCCAGCAGCCAAGATTTTGTAACTGGTGCTGAAGCTTTCTTT.